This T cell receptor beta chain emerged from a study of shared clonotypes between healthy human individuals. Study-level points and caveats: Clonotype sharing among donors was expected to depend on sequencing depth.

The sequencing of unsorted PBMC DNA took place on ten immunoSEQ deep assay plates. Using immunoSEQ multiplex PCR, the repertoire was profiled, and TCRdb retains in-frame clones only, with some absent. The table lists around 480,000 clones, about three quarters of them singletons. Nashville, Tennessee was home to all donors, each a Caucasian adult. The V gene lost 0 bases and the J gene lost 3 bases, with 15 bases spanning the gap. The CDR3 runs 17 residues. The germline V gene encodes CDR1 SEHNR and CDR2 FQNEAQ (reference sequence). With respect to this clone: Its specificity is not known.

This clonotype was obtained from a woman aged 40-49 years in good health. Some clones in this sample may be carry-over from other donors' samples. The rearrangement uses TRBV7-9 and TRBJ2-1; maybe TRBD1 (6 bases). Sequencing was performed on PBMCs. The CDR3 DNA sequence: TGTGCCAGCAGCTTAGCCCCGGCAGGGGAATACTACAATGAGCAGTTCTTC. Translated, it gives CASSLAPAGEYYNEQFF. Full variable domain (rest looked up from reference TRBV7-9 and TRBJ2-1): DTGVSQNPRHKITKRGQNVTFRCDPISEHNRLYWYRQTLGQGPEFLTYFQNEAQLEKSRLLSDRFSAERPKGSFSTLEIQRTEQGDSAMYLCASSLAPAGEYYNEQFFGPGTRLTVL.